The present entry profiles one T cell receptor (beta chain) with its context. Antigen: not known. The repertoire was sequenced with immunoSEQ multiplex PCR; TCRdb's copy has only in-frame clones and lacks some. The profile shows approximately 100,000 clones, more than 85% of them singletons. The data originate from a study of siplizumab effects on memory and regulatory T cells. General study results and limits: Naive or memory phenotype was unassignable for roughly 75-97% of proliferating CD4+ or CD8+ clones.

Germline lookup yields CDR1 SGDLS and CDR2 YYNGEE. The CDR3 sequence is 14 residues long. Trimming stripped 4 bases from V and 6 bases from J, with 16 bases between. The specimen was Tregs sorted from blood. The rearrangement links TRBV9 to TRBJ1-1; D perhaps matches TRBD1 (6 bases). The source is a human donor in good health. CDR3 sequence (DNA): TGTGCCAGCAGCACAGGGACTAGGGGCGCTGAAGCTTTCTTT. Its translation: CASSTGTRGAEAFF.